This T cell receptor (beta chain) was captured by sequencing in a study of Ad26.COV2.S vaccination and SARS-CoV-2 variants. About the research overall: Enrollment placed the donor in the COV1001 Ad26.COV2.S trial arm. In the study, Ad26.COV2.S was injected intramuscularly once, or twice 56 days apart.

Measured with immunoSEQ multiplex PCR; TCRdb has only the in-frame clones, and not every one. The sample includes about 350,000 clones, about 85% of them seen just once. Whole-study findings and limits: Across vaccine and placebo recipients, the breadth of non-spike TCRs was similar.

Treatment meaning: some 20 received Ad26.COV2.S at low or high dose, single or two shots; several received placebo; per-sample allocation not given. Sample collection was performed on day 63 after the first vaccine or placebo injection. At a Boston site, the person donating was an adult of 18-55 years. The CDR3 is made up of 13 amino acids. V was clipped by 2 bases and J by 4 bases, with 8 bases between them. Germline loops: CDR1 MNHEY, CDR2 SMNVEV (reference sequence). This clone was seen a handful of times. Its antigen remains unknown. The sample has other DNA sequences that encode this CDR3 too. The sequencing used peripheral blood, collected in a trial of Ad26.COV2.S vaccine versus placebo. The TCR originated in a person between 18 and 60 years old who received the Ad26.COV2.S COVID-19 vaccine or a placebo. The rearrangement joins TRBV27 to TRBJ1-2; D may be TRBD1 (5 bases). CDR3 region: CASSLRGIYGYTF. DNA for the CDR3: TGTGCCAGCAGTTTAAGGGGTATCTATGGCTACACCTTC.